This passage covers 27 T cell receptor beta chains from one sample sequenced in a study of blood T cell dynamics during melanoma immunotherapy. TCRdb keeps only in-frame clones here, not all; method: immunoSEQ multiplex PCR. Among approximately 9,600 clones listed, over 75% were seen once. The sample's time point: week 3, after first cycle of checkpoint inhibitor. Sequencing used blood, obtained from a patient treated with checkpoint blockade. These receptors all stem from a human donor with melanoma.

This clone has just one count. The chain uses TRBV10-3 and TRBJ1-4; unclear D gene. The CDR3 contains 14 residues. V was cut by 3 bases and J by 8 bases, with 13 bases left in between. CDR1 and CDR2 from the germline V gene are ENHRY and SYGVKD. The CDR3 spells CAISETDRIEKLFF. DNA for the CDR3: TGTGCCATCAGTGAAACTGACCGTATCGAAAAACTGTTTTTT.

CDR3 sequence: CASSPRGAQADTQYF. CDR3 nucleotides: TGTGCCAGCAGCCCGCGGGGGGCACAGGCGGATACGCAGTATTTT. The chain joins TRBV7-3 to TRBJ2-3; TRBD2 matches 8 bases. The germline V gene encodes CDR1 SGHTA and CDR2 FQGTGA. V lost 5 bases, J lost 6 bases, and 10 bases stayed unmatched. The CDR3 totals 15 residues.

V is TRBV7-2 and J is TRBJ2-7, with TRBD2 matching over 11 bases. V trimming: 5 bases; J trimming: 2 bases; junction bases outside the gene matches: 2. The germline CDR1 and CDR2 sequences are SGHTA and FQGNSA. CDR3 length: 14 amino acids. The CDR3 is CASSRTSGPYEQYF. The DNA for the CDR3 is TGTGCCAGCAGCCGGACTAGCGGGCCCTACGAGCAGTACTTC.

The chain employs TRBV29-1 and TRBJ2-3, with TRBD2 matching 9 bases. CDR1 and CDR2 from the germline V gene are SQVTM and ANQGSEA. The CDR3 length is 14 residues. The ends lost 4 bases at V and 3 bases at J; junction bases unmatched: 5. CDR3 bases: TGCAGCGTTGCCAGGGGACTAGCTACAGATACGCAGTATTTT. Translated: CSVARGLATDTQYF.

The genes are TRBV2 and TRBJ1-1; D unresolved. V lost 11 bases to trimming and J lost 1 base, with 11 bases between them. The germline V gene encodes CDR1 SNHLY and CDR2 FYNNEI. The CDR3 has 12 residues. The CDR3 region has the DNA TGTGCCCCACACAGTGGGAACACTGAAGCTTTCTTT. Translated, it gives CAPHSGNTEAFF.

The chain employs TRBV6-1 and TRBJ2-3; no clear D gene. Germline CDR1 reads MNHNS; CDR2 reads SASEGT. Trimming cost V 1 base and J 4 bases, with 9 bases left between them. This CDR3 region has 14 residues. CDR3 sequence (DNA): TGTGCCAGCAGTGAAGAGCCAGCTCCAGATACGCAGTATTTT. It is translated as CASSEEPAPDTQYF.

This clone was found once. The rearrangement uses TRBV4-2 and TRBJ2-3; 12 bases fit TRBD2. Per the germline V gene, CDR1 is LGHNA and CDR2 is YNFKEQ. The CDR3 is 17 residues long. Germline trimming cut 3 bases from V and 0 bases from J; bases unmatched to any gene: 4. The CDR3 bases are TGTGCCAGCAGCCAGCATCTAGCGGGGGGGAGCACAGATACGCAGTATTTT. It is translated as CASSQHLAGGSTDTQYF.

This clone was recorded once. The chain is built from TRBV5-1 and TRBJ1-1; TRBD1 is a possible D gene (5 bases). CDR1 and CDR2 (germline): SGHRS, YFSETQ. The CDR3 length is 15 residues. V was clipped by 4 bases and J by 0 bases, with 13 bases between them. CDR3 sequence: CASSASGRVNTEAFF. The CDR3 DNA reads as TGCGCCAGCAGCGCCTCGGGACGGGTGAACACTGAAGCTTTCTTT.

This rearrangement joins TRBV10-3 to TRBJ1-5; D might be TRBD1 (5 bases). V was cut by 6 bases and J by 1 base, with 19 bases left in between. The CDR3 has 17 amino acids. CDR1 is ENHRY, CDR2 SYGVKD, per germline. CDR3 loop: CAISDGRRTSSNQPQHF. The CDR3, as DNA: TGTGCCATCAGCGACGGAAGAAGGACATCGAGCAATCAGCCCCAGCATTTT.

The rearrangement links TRBV18 to TRBJ1-4; D is perhaps TRBD1 (5 bases). Looked up from germline, CDR1 is KGHSH and CDR2 is LQKENI. There are 16 residues in the CDR3. V was clipped by 0 bases and J by 3 bases, with 11 bases between them. The chain's CDR3 is CASSPPWLGANEKLFF. The CDR3 DNA sequence: TGTGCCAGCTCACCACCGTGGTTGGGGGCTAATGAAAAACTGTTTTTT.

The gene calls are TRBV27 and TRBJ1-1; D unclear. The CDR3 consists of 14 residues. The germline V gene encodes CDR1 MNHEY and CDR2 SMNVEV (reference sequence). Trimming removed 0 bases from V and 2 bases from J, with 7 bases in between. The CDR3 loop is CASSLSRLNTEAFF. The CDR3 nucleotides read TGTGCCAGCAGTTTATCGCGGCTCAACACTGAAGCTTTCTTT.

The chain recombines TRBV7-2 with TRBJ2-7, with D tentatively TRBD2 (7 bases). The CDR3 contains 19 residues. V was trimmed by 1 base and J by 3 bases, leaving 25 bases between them. The germline V gene encodes CDR1 SGHTA and CDR2 FQGNSA. CDR3 in amino acids: CASSLEEWRGGAPGYEQYF. DNA for the CDR3: TGTGCCAGCAGCTTAGAGGAGTGGCGTGGGGGGGCTCCCGGCTACGAGCAGTACTTC.

This sequence joins TRBV27 and TRBJ2-7; D is unclear. This CDR3 has 13 amino acids. The ends were cut back, 2 bases at V and 6 bases at J, with 11 bases in the middle. CDR1 MNHEY and CDR2 SMNVEV come from the germline V gene (reference sequence). In DNA, the CDR3 is TGTGCCAGCAGTTTAGGACGGCTCGGCGAGCAGTACTTC. Protein sequence: CASSLGRLGEQYF.

DNA for the CDR3: TGTGCCAGCAGTGAAGAGCTAGAGAGAGATACGCAGTATTTT. Translation: CASSEELERDTQYF. This chain connects TRBV6-1 to TRBJ2-3; no definite D call. CDR1 is MNHNS and CDR2 is SASEGT in the germline V gene. The CDR3 extends over 14 amino acids. V shed 1 base and J shed 5 bases, with 10 bases lying between them.

The chain has TRBV6-5 and TRBJ2-7; a weak D match, TRBD1 (6 bases). Germline V gene sequence: CDR1 MNHEY, CDR2 SVGAGI. This CDR3 contains 15 residues. The germline V and J ends were trimmed by 4 bases and 2 bases, with 15 bases remaining between them. The CDR3 region is CASSSDPGHTYEQYF. The CDR3 DNA sequence: TGTGCCAGCAGTTCGGACCCGGGACACACCTACGAGCAGTACTTC.

This clone was seen once. The rearrangement links TRBV7-2 to TRBJ2-7; D not certain. Per the germline V gene, CDR1 is SGHTA and CDR2 is FQGNSA. This CDR3 has 14 residues. The ends were cut back, 5 bases at V and 0 bases at J, with 11 bases in the middle. The DNA of the CDR3 is TGTGCCAGCAGCCAGCGACGGCCCTCCTACGAGCAGTACTTC. Its translation: CASSQRRPSYEQYF.

The gene calls are TRBV5-1 and TRBJ2-2; tentative D call: TRBD1 (8 bases). The CDR3 is 13 amino acids. The germline V gene has CDR1 SGHRS and CDR2 YFSETQ. Trimming shortened V by 10 bases and J by 4 bases, and 14 bases separated the two germline ends. This chain's CDR3 is CASTGGATGELFF. The CDR3 DNA is TGCGCCTCTACAGGGGGGGCCACCGGGGAGCTGTTTTTT.

This chain links TRBV9 with TRBJ2-7; tentative D call: TRBD1 (6 bases). The CDR3 extends over 15 amino acids. V was clipped by 2 bases and J by 1 base, with 13 bases between them. The germline CDR1 and CDR2 sequences are SGDLS and YYNGEE. CDR3 in DNA: TGTGCCAGCAGCGTTGGCTCGGACAGTTCCTACGAGCAGTACTTC. It translates to CASSVGSDSSYEQYF.

This chain connects TRBV6-1 to TRBJ2-7; 12 bases are shared with TRBD2. The CDR3 contains 14 residues. CDR1 is MNHNS, CDR2 SASEGT, per germline. V was clipped by 4 bases and J by 3 bases; unmatched bases: 1. CDR3 DNA sequence: TGTGCCAGCAGTGGGACTAGCGGGGACTACGAGCAGTACTTC. Translating it yields CASSGTSGDYEQYF.

The chain recombines TRBV29-1 with TRBJ1-1; 11 bases fit TRBD1. The CDR3 spans 17 residues. The germline V gene has CDR1 SQVTM and CDR2 ANQGSEA. The trim removed 8 bases at V and 3 bases at J, leaving 17 bases unmatched. In nucleotides, the CDR3 is TGCAGCACCAAAACTCATCCGGGACAGGGGGGTGACACTGAAGCTTTCTTT. Protein sequence: CSTKTHPGQGGDTEAFF.

The chain joins TRBV18 to TRBJ2-1; 13 nucleotides line up with TRBD2. CDR1 and CDR2 from the germline V gene are KGHSH and LQKENI. The V segment lost 6 bases and the J segment 3 bases; nucleotides outside the gene matches: 2. The length of the CDR3 is 15 residues. This CDR3 is CASSGLAGNYNEQFF. DNA for the CDR3: TGTGCCAGCTCGGGACTAGCGGGGAACTACAATGAGCAGTTCTTC.

This rearrangement joins TRBV5-5 to TRBJ2-7; 7 positions agree with TRBD1. The CDR3 is 14 amino acids. Germline V gene sequence: CDR1 SGHKS, CDR2 YYEKEE (reference sequence). V shed 4 bases and J 0 bases; nucleotides not matched to a gene: 4. The CDR3 loop is CASSPQGSSYEQYF. The CDR3 DNA reads as TGTGCCAGCAGCCCACAGGGGAGCTCCTACGAGCAGTACTTC.

In this sample, this clone turned up a few times. The chain carries TRBV11-3 and TRBJ1-1; D is perhaps TRBD1 (5 bases). Between the trimmed V and J ends, which lost 5 bases and 4 bases, there was a span of 14 bases. Germline assignment: CDR1 SGHNT and CDR2 YENEEA. The CDR3 has 14 residues. CDR3 bases: TGTGCCAGCAGCGAGACGACGGGGGGCACTGAAGCTTTCTTT. Its translation is CASSETTGGTEAFF.

The rearrangement joins TRBV6-6 to TRBJ1-2; D is undetermined. Deletions cut 8 bases from V and 1 base from J, with 14 bases between. The CDR3 is 14 residues long. Looked up from germline, CDR1 is MNHNY and CDR2 is SVGAGI (reference sequence). The DNA of the CDR3 is TGTGCCAGCGCCTTCCGGGAGGGTAACTATGGCTACACCTTC. It specifies CASAFREGNYGYTF.

This sequence joins TRBV5-8 and TRBJ1-6; D gene ambiguous. The CDR3 loop spans 15 amino acids. Per germline, CDR1 SGHTS and CDR2 YDEGEE. Trimming stripped 5 bases from V and 1 base from J, with 10 bases between. CDR3 residues: CASRPRGSYNSPLHF. CDR3 in DNA: TGTGCCAGCAGACCCCGGGGTTCCTATAATTCACCCCTCCACTTT.

The J gene is TRBJ2-2, the V gene TRBV5-5; perhaps TRBD1 as D (8 bases). Per germline, CDR1 SGHKS and CDR2 YYEKEE (reference sequence). V gave up 4 bases and J gave up 4 bases, with 20 bases separating them. This CDR3 spans 17 amino acids. The CDR3 DNA follows: TGTGCCAGCAGCGTCCGTACAGGGGGGGACGGCACCGGGGAGCTGTTTTTT. Its protein product is CASSVRTGGDGTGELFF.

This clone was recorded once. The chain links TRBV19 to TRBJ2-7, with 11 positions matching TRBD1. Germline-derived CDR1 and CDR2 are LNHDA and SQIVND (reference sequence). This CDR3 has 14 amino acids. After removal of 4 bases from V and 4 bases from J, the junction contained 3 bases not matched to a gene. The CDR3 nucleotides are TGTGCCAGTAGTACCGGGACAGGGGGTTACGAGCAGTACTTC. This sequence encodes CASSTGTGGYEQYF.